The present T cell receptor beta chain was sequenced within a study of cytomegalovirus exposure and HLA in healthy donors. The CDR3 sequence is 13 residues long. From germline, CDR1 is KGHSH and CDR2 LQKENI. V was pared by 4 bases and J by 0 bases, with 7 bases between. Amplification used 60 Vbeta primers and 13 Jbeta primers. The protocol was immunoSEQ multiplex PCR, while the TCRdb copy is restricted to in-frame clones and leaves out a portion. The sample has 200,000 to 250,000 clones, 70% to 80% seen once. In this sample, this clone turned up once. The rearrangement links TRBV18 to TRBJ2-7; a possible D gene is TRBD1 (5 bases). This TCR came from a woman in her sixties or seventies in good health and CMV-seropositive. Sequenced input: PBMCs. The CDR3 protein is CASSQTVSYEQYF. The CDR3 coding sequence is TGTGCCAGCTCACAGACAGTCTCCTACGAGCAGTACTTC. Using reference TRBV18 and TRBJ2-7 for the parts outside the CDR3, the full variable domain is NAGVMQNPRHLVRRRGQEARLRCSPMKGHSHVYWYRQLPEEGLKFMVYLQKENIIDESGMPKERFSAEFPKEGPSILRIQQVVRGDSAAYFCASSQTVSYEQYFGPGTRLTVT.